Presented here are 27 T cell receptor beta chains from one specimen sequenced in a study of T cell responses to AZD1222 COVID-19 vaccine. Clones were read by immunoSEQ multiplex PCR, and TCRdb kept only the in-frame ones, dropping some. Here the sample spans 80,000 or so clones, about 74% being singletons. Source: peripheral blood, taken 28 days after the second dose of the MenACWY control vaccine. The receptors were gathered from an adult who received the MenACWY meningococcal vaccine as a control.

Here the CDR3 DNA reads TGTGCCAGCAGCCATGGACTAGCGGGGGGGTACGAGCAGTACTTC. It codes for CASSHGLAGGYEQYF. The chain recombines TRBV3-1 (or the pseudogene TRBV3-2) with TRBJ2-7, with 15 bases matching TRBD2. The CDR3 is 15 residues long. V trimming: 3 bases; J trimming: 4 bases; junction bases outside the gene matches: 1. Germline assignment: CDR1 LGHDT and CDR2 YNNKEL (reference sequence).

V gene TRBV19 combines with J gene TRBJ1-3, with D unclear. The CDR3 has 16 residues. Trimming pared 4 bases from V and 2 bases from J, leaving 15 bases between. Germline lookup yields CDR1 LNHDA and CDR2 SQIVND (reference sequence). This chain's CDR3 is CASSTLVRLTGNTIYF. CDR3 DNA: TGTGCCAGTAGTACCTTGGTCAGGTTGACTGGAAACACCATATATTTT. The full variable domain, rest sourced from reference TRBV19 and TRBJ1-3, is DGGITQSPKYLFRKEGQNVTLSCEQNLNHDAMYWYRQDPGQGLRLIYYSQIVNDFQKGDIAEGYSVSREKKESFPLTVTSAQKNPTAFYLCASSTLVRLTGNTIYFGEGSWLTVV.

With regard to this clone: The sample carries other DNA sequences with the same CDR3. The chain links TRBV28 to TRBJ1-2; possible D gene TRBD1, 6 bases. Germline V gene data show CDR1 as MDHEN and CDR2 as SYDVKM. The CDR3 runs 13 residues. V dropped 6 bases and J dropped 2 bases, with 10 bases sitting between them. CDR3 protein: CASSPGQNYGYTF. As DNA, the CDR3 is TGTGCCAGCAGCCCCGGACAGAACTATGGCTACACCTTC.

The sample holds one count of this clone. The chain couples TRBV14 to TRBJ1-2; no firm D call. Germline CDR1 reads SGHDN; CDR2 reads FVKESK. Trimming pared 0 bases from V and 4 bases from J, leaving 6 bases between. This CDR3 has 13 residues. The CDR3 reads CASSQDYSYGYTF. The CDR3, as DNA: TGTGCCAGCAGCCAAGATTACAGCTATGGCTACACCTTC.

The chain employs TRBV19 and TRBJ2-6; no firm D call. The CDR3 is made up of 15 amino acids. V lost 3 bases and J lost 0, with 6 bases in between. Germline V gene data show CDR1 as LNHDA and CDR2 as SQIVND (reference sequence). The CDR3 loop is CASSMRHSGANVLTF. DNA for the CDR3: TGTGCCAGTAGTATGAGACACTCTGGGGCCAACGTCCTGACTTTC. Complete variable domain (other parts from reference TRBV19 and TRBJ2-6): DGGITQSPKYLFRKEGQNVTLSCEQNLNHDAMYWYRQDPGQGLRLIYYSQIVNDFQKGDIAEGYSVSREKKESFPLTVTSAQKNPTAFYLCASSMRHSGANVLTFGAGSRLTVL.

In regard to this clone: This sample also contains other DNA sequences that code for the same CDR3. The chain combines TRBV6-5 with TRBJ1-5, with TRBD1 identical over 11 bases. Per germline, CDR1 MNHEY and CDR2 SVGAGI. The CDR3 extends over 14 amino acids. J gave up 4 bases and V 6 bases, and 2 bases lay outside the gene matches. CDR3 in amino acids: CASRGTGGNQPQHF. Here the CDR3 DNA reads TGTGCCAGCAGGGGGACAGGGGGGAATCAGCCCCAGCATTTT.

V gene TRBV5-4 combines with J gene TRBJ1-2, with 10 bases that match TRBD1. The germline gives CDR1 SGHNT, CDR2 YYREEE (reference sequence). Germline trimming cut 2 bases from V and 8 bases from J; bases unmatched to any gene: 12. This CDR3 is 16 amino acids long. DNA for the CDR3: TGTGCCAGCAGCTTAGGCGGGACAGGGGACATGAGGGGCTACACCTTC. It is translated as CASSLGGTGDMRGYTF.

The rearrangement joins TRBV28 to TRBJ2-3, with TRBD2 identical over 13 bases. Germline CDR1 MDHEN, CDR2 SYDVKM. This CDR3 is 16 amino acids long. Trimming at V came to 5 bases and at J to 5 bases, leaving 7 bases not matched to a gene. The CDR3 is CASSVQLAGGGDTQYF. The CDR3 DNA follows: TGTGCCAGCAGTGTTCAACTAGCGGGAGGGGGAGATACGCAGTATTTT.

This clone was observed a handful of times. The J gene is TRBJ2-2, the V gene TRBV13; 12 bases are shared with TRBD2. V gave up 5 bases and J gave up 3 bases; unmatched junction bases: 10. The V gene's germline CDR1 is PRHDT and CDR2 FYEKMQ (reference sequence). The CDR3 covers 18 residues. For the CDR3, the DNA is TGTGCCAGCAGCCGGGGCTTACTAGCGGGAGGTCACACCGGGGAGCTGTTTTTT. Translation: CASSRGLLAGGHTGELFF.

This chain joins TRBV5-1 and TRBJ1-1; tentatively, D is TRBD1 (5 bases). Germline assignment: CDR1 SGHRS and CDR2 YFSETQ. Trimming shortened V by 0 bases and J by 2 bases, and 8 bases separated the two germline ends. The CDR3 covers 14 residues. The CDR3 is CASSLAGGNTEAFF. CDR3 bases: TGCGCCAGCAGCTTGGCCGGGGGTAACACTGAAGCTTTCTTT.

The V call is TRBV5-1, the J call TRBJ2-7; no reliable D call. Between the trimmed V and J ends, which lost 4 bases and 3 bases, there was a span of 11 bases. CDR3 size: 13 residues. CDR1 and CDR2 from the germline V gene are SGHRS and YFSETQ. CDR3 nucleotide sequence: TGCGCCAGCAGCCCACAAACAGACTACGAGCAGTACTTC. Encoded protein: CASSPQTDYEQYF.

J is TRBJ1-3 and V is TRBV3-1 (or the pseudogene TRBV3-2); D gene ambiguous. Germline CDR1 reads LGHDT; CDR2 reads YNNKEL (reference sequence). Trimming took off 4 bases at V and 0 bases at J, with 10 bases between the two ends. The CDR3 is made up of 15 amino acids. The CDR3 DNA is TGTGCCAGCAGCCCGACGGGGAGCTCTGGAAACACCATATATTTT. It encodes CASSPTGSSGNTIYF.

This clone came up a few times. This rearrangement joins TRBV7-2 to TRBJ2-7; D assignment may be TRBD1 or TRBD2 (5 bases each). The CDR3 loop spans 16 amino acids. The germline CDR1 and CDR2 sequences are SGHTA and FQGNSA. The ends were cut back, 1 base at V and 3 bases at J, with 16 bases in the middle. In DNA, the CDR3 is TGTGCCAGCAGCTTAGTTGGGGCGCAAAGCGGCTACGAGCAGTACTTC. It yields the protein CASSLVGAQSGYEQYF.

The chain employs TRBV11-2 and TRBJ1-2; TRBD1 is a possible D gene (6 bases). V was cut by 5 bases and J by 6 bases, with 19 bases left in between. The CDR3 totals 15 residues. Germline V gives CDR1 SGHAT, CDR2 FQNNGV. CDR3 region: CASSGLDRPFDGYTF. Written as DNA, the CDR3 is TGTGCCAGCAGCGGGCTAGACAGGCCCTTTGATGGCTACACCTTC.

The V and J genes are TRBV11-3 and TRBJ2-3; D is tentatively TRBD1 or TRBD2 (5 bases each). Germline CDR1 reads SGHNT; CDR2 reads YENEEA. The V and J ends lost 5 bases and 1 base respectively, with 10 bases between them. This CDR3 comprises 14 residues. The DNA for the CDR3 is TGTGCCAGCAGCCAGGGACGGGGCACAGATACGCAGTATTTT. The encoded protein is CASSQGRGTDTQYF.

Here the CDR3 reads CASSPLWGPYEQYF. As DNA, the CDR3 is TGTGCCAGCAGCCCCCTTTGGGGCCCCTACGAGCAGTACTTC. This chain joins TRBV7-8 and TRBJ2-7; D possibly corresponds to TRBD1 (5 bases). This CDR3 comprises 14 residues. V was pared by 5 bases and J by 2 bases, with 13 bases between. CDR1 SGHVS and CDR2 FQNEAQ come from the germline V gene. The whole variable domain, filled in from reference TRBV7-8 and TRBJ2-7, reads GAGVSQSPRYKVAKRGQDVALRCDPISGHVSLFWYQQALGQGPEFLTYFQNEAQLDKSGLPSDRFFAERPEGSVSTLKIQRTQQEDSAVYLCASSPLWGPYEQYFGPGTRLTVT.

The chain is built from TRBV9 and TRBJ2-2, with 8 positions matching TRBD2. CDR3 length: 13 residues. V lost 0 bases and J lost 11; bases outside the gene matches: 3. Germline V gene lookup returns CDR1 SGDLS and CDR2 YYNGEE. The CDR3 loop reads CASSVGLATELFF. CDR3 DNA sequence: TGTGCCAGCAGCGTAGGACTAGCGACCGAGCTGTTTTTT.

This clone was observed a few times. The sample holds other DNA sequences that translate to the same CDR3. The chain carries TRBV5-1 and TRBJ2-7; D call uncertain. Germline V gene sequence: CDR1 SGHRS, CDR2 YFSETQ. V was clipped by 0 bases and J by 0 bases, with 4 bases between them. This CDR3 has 13 amino acids. The CDR3 sequence is CASSLEGSYEQYF. The CDR3 DNA is TGCGCCAGCAGCTTGGAGGGCTCCTACGAGCAGTACTTC.

CDR3 bases: TGTGCCAGCAGTTTAGCGCTCTCCTACGAGCAGTACTTC. Encoded protein: CASSLALSYEQYF. V usage is TRBV12-3 or TRBV12-4 and J usage is TRBJ2-7; D ambiguous. Trimming pared 0 bases from V and 0 bases from J, leaving 3 bases between. The CDR3 spans 13 residues.

The V call is TRBV2, the J call TRBJ2-3, with TRBD1 matching over 7 bases. CDR1 SNHLY and CDR2 FYNNEI come from the germline V gene. This CDR3 contains 15 residues. With 8 bases clipped from V and 2 bases from J, the junction kept 10 bases outside the gene matches. The CDR3, as DNA: TGTGCCAGCGCCTTGACAGGGTCGAACACAGATACGCAGTATTTT. This encodes CASALTGSNTDTQYF.

Points on this clone: The same CDR3 is also encoded by other DNA sequences in this sample. The chain has TRBV19 and TRBJ1-1; D not certain. The CDR3 consists of 13 residues. Trimming pared 5 bases from V and 1 base from J, leaving 8 bases between. Germline V CDR1 and CDR2: LNHDA, SQIVND (reference sequence). CDR3 DNA: TGTGCCAGTAGTCTTGGAGGGAACACTGAAGCTTTCTTT. This gives the protein CASSLGGNTEAFF.

The chain joins TRBV5-4 to TRBJ1-2; D is unresolved. V was trimmed by 4 bases and J by 1 base, leaving 8 bases between them. Germline lookup yields CDR1 SGHNT and CDR2 YYREEE (reference sequence). There are 13 residues in the CDR3. The CDR3 loop reads CASSTTVNYGYTF. The CDR3 region has the DNA TGTGCCAGCAGCACGACGGTTAACTATGGCTACACCTTC.

This clone has just one count. The chain links TRBV7-2 to TRBJ2-1; D is perhaps TRBD1 (6 bases). In germline, CDR1 is SGHTA, CDR2 FQGNSA. V lost 0 bases and J 2 bases, leaving 11 bases between the germline ends. The CDR3 totals 16 residues. CDR3 amino acids: CASSLARGFPYNEQFF. Written as DNA, the CDR3 is TGTGCCAGCAGCTTAGCTAGGGGGTTCCCCTACAATGAGCAGTTCTTC.

The chain carries TRBV6-5 and TRBJ1-2; TRBD1 agrees at 10 bases. The CDR3 is made up of 15 amino acids. From germline, CDR1 is MNHEY and CDR2 SVGAGI. V shed 8 bases and J 6 bases; nucleotides not matched to a gene: 12. CDR3 coding DNA: TGTGCCAGCCGTACCCTGACAGGGGGCTATAATGGCTACACCTTC. Translated, it gives CASRTLTGGYNGYTF.

The chain combines TRBV28 with TRBJ2-7, with 7 bases matching TRBD1. This CDR3 spans 14 amino acids. Germline CDR1 is MDHEN and CDR2 is SYDVKM. Unmatched junction bases numbered 5, after V lost 4 bases and J lost 2 bases. The CDR3 is CASSSTGTAYEQYF. The CDR3 coding sequence is TGTGCCAGCAGTTCAACCGGGACAGCCTACGAGCAGTACTTC.

The chain recombines TRBV5-6 with TRBJ2-7; tentative D call: TRBD2 (7 bases). The germline V gene encodes CDR1 SGHDT and CDR2 YYEEEE. This CDR3 contains 17 residues. V was pared by 1 base and J by 3 bases, with 20 bases between. In nucleotides, the CDR3 is TGTGCCAGCAGCTTGTTCGTCGGGACACGGGGGGTCTACGAGCAGTACTTC. Protein product: CASSLFVGTRGVYEQYF.

This clone has more than one count but fewer than ten. The chain employs TRBV10-3 and TRBJ1-6, with a tentative D call TRBD1 (5 bases). The germline CDR1 and CDR2 sequences are ENHRY and SYGVKD. The length of the CDR3 is 14 residues. V shed 3 bases and J shed 4 bases, with 7 bases lying between them. CDR3 nucleotide sequence: TGTGCCATCAGTGATGGGGGATATAATTCACCCCTCCACTTT. Encoded protein: CAISDGGYNSPLHF.